Following are 17 T cell receptor beta chains from one sample sequenced in a study of CD8 T cells in ankylosing spondylitis. Regarding the study as a whole: Within ankylosing spondylitis blood, a TCR beta motif made up of roughly eight highly homologous variants appeared to be characteristic.

TCRdb fed the 5' RACE reads into MiXCR, producing one record per CDR3 protein. Among 350,000 to 550,000 distinct CDR3 sequences listed, about 25% were seen once. These receptors are not linked to any known antigen. Sequencing was done on a sample of blood, either unsorted or a sorted T cell fraction (not recorded which). These receptors were collected from a male donor with ankylosing spondylitis.

This clonotype showed up many times. The chain uses TRBV11-2 and TRBJ2-3; D not certain. CDR1 and CDR2 (germline): SGHAT, FQNNGV. CDR3 length equals 13 residues. Trimming left V 5 bases short and J 2 bases short, with 8 bases between. For the CDR3, the DNA is TGTGCCAGCAGCCCACGTCCCACAGATACGCAGTATTTT. Translating it yields CASSPRPTDTQYF.

The CDR3 here is CSVTRDRQNTEAFF. The DNA of the CDR3 is TGCAGTGTCACCCGGGACAGACAGAACACTGAAGCTTTCTTT. This chain joins TRBV20-1 and TRBJ1-1; 7 nucleotides agree with TRBD1. CDR3 length: 14 amino acids. The germline V gene encodes CDR1 DFQATT and CDR2 SNEGSKA (reference sequence). The ends lost 7 bases at V and 1 base at J; junction bases unmatched: 9.

In this sample, this clonotype turned up a few times. The rearrangement uses TRBV5-1 and TRBJ2-1, with D perhaps TRBD2 (6 bases). The CDR3 length is 17 residues. V lost 0 bases and J 4 bases, leaving 17 bases between the germline ends. Germline CDR1 and CDR2: SGHRS and YFSETQ. The CDR3 region has the DNA TGCGCCAGCAGCTTGGCAAGCGGGCAGCCCGCATACAATGAGCAGTTCTTC. It translates to CASSLASGQPAYNEQFF. Drawing the rest from reference TRBV5-1 and TRBJ2-1, the complete variable domain is KAGVTQTPRYLIKTRGQQVTLSCSPISGHRSVSWYQQTPGQGLQFLFEYFSETQRNKGNFPGRFSGRQFSNSRSEMNVSTLELGDSALYLCASSLASGQPAYNEQFFGPGTRLTVL.

The CDR3 DNA follows: TGCAGTGCCCAGGGCCGATCCAATGGCTACACCTTC. Its protein is CSAQGRSNGYTF. The chain carries TRBV20-1 and TRBJ1-2, with D maybe TRBD1 (5 bases). CDR1 and CDR2 (germline): DFQATT, SNEGSKA (reference sequence). This CDR3 has 12 amino acids. The germline V and J ends were trimmed by 6 bases and 6 bases, with 14 bases remaining between them.

This clonotype has only a few counts. The V call is TRBV7-2, the J call TRBJ2-7; D may be TRBD2 (6 bases). This CDR3 is built from 14 residues. Trimming pared 3 bases from V and 5 bases from J, leaving 14 bases between. Germline CDR1 is SGHTA and CDR2 is FQGNSA. CDR3 nucleotide sequence: TGTGCCAGCAGCTTCCCTGGGGGGTCGAACGAGCAGTACTTC. Translating gives CASSFPGGSNEQYF. Drawing the rest from reference TRBV7-2 and TRBJ2-7, the complete variable domain is GAGVSQSPSNKVTEKGKDVELRCDPISGHTALYWYRQSLGQGLEFLIYFQGNSAPDKSGLPSDRFSAERTGGSVSTLTIQRTQQEDSAVYLCASSFPGGSNEQYFGPGTRLTVT.

This clonotype was found once. This chain joins TRBV2 and TRBJ2-3; D is possibly TRBD2 (6 bases). CDR1 and CDR2 from the germline V gene are SNHLY and FYNNEI. The CDR3 is 15 residues long. V shed 5 bases and J shed 2 bases, with 14 bases lying between them. The CDR3 region has the DNA TGTGCCAGCAGTACCTTCGCGGGACCCACAGATACGCAGTATTTT. Protein product: CASSTFAGPTDTQYF.

In DNA form, the CDR3 reads TGTGCCAGCTCAGGGCAGAGGAACACTGAAGCTTTCTTT. The encoded protein is CASSGQRNTEAFF. V and J are TRBV18 and TRBJ1-1; D gene uncertain. Per germline, CDR1 KGHSH and CDR2 LQKENI. The V end was cut by 5 bases, the J end by 1 base, with 8 bases between. This CDR3 is 13 amino acids long. Variable domain in full (rest from reference TRBV18 and TRBJ1-1): NAGVMQNPRHLVRRRGQEARLRCSPMKGHSHVYWYRQLPEEGLKFMVYLQKENIIDESGMPKERFSAEFPKEGPSILRIQQVVRGDSAAYFCASSGQRNTEAFFGQGTRLTVV.

V and J are TRBV18 and TRBJ1-1, with a possible D match to TRBD1 (5 bases). The CDR3 covers 16 residues. Trimming stripped 0 bases from V and 5 bases from J, with 16 bases between. Germline CDR1 KGHSH, CDR2 LQKENI. CDR3 in DNA: TGTGCCAGCTCACCACCTTGGGGGGTAAGCCAAACTGAAGCTTTCTTT. It yields the protein CASSPPWGVSQTEAFF.

The chain joins TRBV7-8 to TRBJ2-2; D gene unclear. Germline V gene data show CDR1 as SGHVS and CDR2 as FQNEAQ. V lost 5 bases and J 0 bases, leaving 16 bases between the germline ends. This CDR3 has 17 residues. The CDR3 sequence is CASSATSSKANTGELFF. The CDR3 region has the DNA TGTGCCAGCAGCGCTACCTCGTCCAAGGCGAACACCGGGGAGCTGTTTTTT. Full variable domain (outside the CDR3, taken from reference TRBV7-8 and TRBJ2-2): GAGVSQSPRYKVAKRGQDVALRCDPISGHVSLFWYQQALGQGPEFLTYFQNEAQLDKSGLPSDRFFAERPEGSVSTLKIQRTQQEDSAVYLCASSATSSKANTGELFFGEGSRLTVL.

The chain links TRBV7-2 to TRBJ2-3; D may be TRBD1 (8 bases). V gave up 0 bases and J gave up 6 bases, with 13 bases separating them. Germline V gene lookup returns CDR1 SGHTA and CDR2 FQGNSA. The CDR3 extends over 15 amino acids. The CDR3 reads CASSLAGQGGDTQYF. In DNA, the CDR3 is TGTGCCAGCAGCTTAGCCGGACAGGGAGGGGATACGCAGTATTTT.

The table lists this clonotype with a few counts. This chain connects TRBV24-1 to TRBJ2-1, with D tentatively TRBD2 (6 bases). The CDR3 sequence is 14 residues long. Germline V gene lookup returns CDR1 KGHDR and CDR2 SFDVKD. Between the trimmed V and J ends, which lost 2 bases and 6 bases, there was a span of 10 bases. In nucleotides, the CDR3 is TGTGCCACCAGTGATTCCCTAGCGTTCAATGAGCAGTTCTTC. It specifies CATSDSLAFNEQFF.

This clonotype came up a few times. The genes are TRBV5-1 and TRBJ2-1; 9 bases are shared with TRBD2. The CDR3 runs to 16 residues. The germline V gene encodes CDR1 SGHRS and CDR2 YFSETQ. Losses at the gene ends were 5 bases for V and 4 bases for J; bases not matched to a gene: 10. The CDR3 protein is CASRRTTSGVYNEQFF. The CDR3 DNA reads TGCGCCAGCAGAAGAACGACTAGCGGTGTATACAATGAGCAGTTCTTC.

The table lists this clonotype with many counts. In DNA, the CDR3 is TGTGCCAGCAGCCCACGGACTAAATACGAGCAGTACTTC. Residues: CASSPRTKYEQYF. This rearrangement joins TRBV7-6 to TRBJ2-7; possible D gene TRBD2, 6 bases. The V end was cut by 5 bases, the J end by 4 bases, with 12 bases between. The length of the CDR3 is 13 residues. Per the germline V gene, CDR1 is SGHVS and CDR2 is FNYEAQ.

The CDR3 region has the DNA TGTGCCAGCAGTTTTACCTCCGGGACTAGCGTAGAGCAGTTCTTC. Amino acids: CASSFTSGTSVEQFF. The chain recombines TRBV7-2 with TRBJ2-1; 10 bases are shared with TRBD2. The J segment lost 10 bases and the V segment lost 6 bases, leaving 12 bases of the junction unmatched. CDR1 SGHTA and CDR2 FQGNSA come from the germline V gene. This CDR3 has 15 amino acids. Combining the CDR3 with reference TRBV7-2 and TRBJ2-1 gives the whole variable domain GAGVSQSPSNKVTEKGKDVELRCDPISGHTALYWYRQSLGQGLEFLIYFQGNSAPDKSGLPSDRFSAERTGGSVSTLTIQRTQQEDSAVYLCASSFTSGTSVEQFFGPGTRLTVL.

The chain carries TRBV20-1 and TRBJ2-1, with 14 bases identical to TRBD2. J lost 8 bases, V lost 3 bases, and 9 bases had no gene match. Per germline, CDR1 DFQATT and CDR2 SNEGSKA (reference sequence). The CDR3 is 16 amino acids. CDR3 coding DNA: TGCAGTGCTAGGGGGGGGACTAGCGGGAGTTCCTATGAGCAGTTCTTC. Translated, it gives CSARGGTSGSSYEQFF.

This clonotype turned up a few times. This rearrangement joins TRBV5-1 to TRBJ1-3, with D possibly TRBD1 on 6 matching bases. V was cut by 2 bases and J by 2 bases, with 11 bases left in between. The V gene's germline CDR1 is SGHRS and CDR2 YFSETQ. The CDR3 is 15 amino acids. The CDR3 here is CASSLMGAPGNTIYF. The CDR3 DNA is TGCGCCAGCAGCTTAATGGGGGCACCTGGAAACACCATATATTTT.

This clonotype was picked up a small number of times. The chain joins TRBV11-3 to TRBJ2-2; 9 nucleotides line up with TRBD2. The V and J ends lost 1 base and 6 bases, in that order; junction bases with no gene match: 3. This CDR3 is built from 15 residues. The germline CDR1 and CDR2 sequences are SGHNT and YENEEA. The CDR3 sequence is CASSLVASGAGELFF. The CDR3 region has the DNA TGTGCCAGCAGCTTAGTGGCTAGCGGGGCCGGGGAGCTGTTTTTT.